Shown below are 13 T cell receptor beta chains from a single sample sequenced in a study of shared T cell receptors in the human thymus (dated by TCRdb to about 2021). To prepare the library, the immunoSEQ multiplex PCR assay was applied. TCRdb mirrors the immuneACCESS table, restricted to in-frame sequences. Some clones are absent from its copies; in checked studies, under half trace to an unresolved V gene, and the reason for the others is unknown. For this sample the table gives hundreds of thousands of clones, of which 80% to 90% were detected only once. The ten biggest clones cover 0.0094% of the sample. This sample was also put to use in a study of human thymus T cells.

Sequenced sample: thymocytes. Receptor source: a boy under two years old with a congenital heart defect. Donor details come from another sample of the same person, matched by shared clones.

Note on this clone: The sample has other DNA sequences that encode this CDR3 too. V gene TRBV9 combines with J gene TRBJ1-6; D gene uncertain. The V end lost 1 base, the J end lost 2 bases, and 7 bases lay between the germline ends. The germline V gene has CDR1 SGDLS and CDR2 YYNGEE. The CDR3 has 15 residues. The CDR3 sequence is CASSVRGTYNSPLHF. The CDR3, as DNA: TGTGCCAGCAGCGTACGGGGTACCTATAATTCACCCCTCCACTTT.

The chain carries TRBV6-5 and TRBJ1-6; no definite D call. V was pared by 2 bases and J by 7 bases, with 12 bases between. The CDR3 is 15 residues long. The germline V gene encodes CDR1 MNHEY and CDR2 SVGAGI. The CDR3 protein is CASSYVARGNSPLHF. CDR3 nucleotides: TGTGCCAGCAGTTACGTAGCTCGTGGGAATTCACCCCTCCACTTT.

This rearrangement joins TRBV27 to TRBJ1-2; 8 bases line up with TRBD1. CDR1 and CDR2 from the germline V gene are MNHEY and SMNVEV (reference sequence). CDR3 length: 15 residues. Losses at the gene ends were 8 bases for V and 5 bases for J; bases not matched to a gene: 13. CDR3 residues: CASFFLDREEYGYTF. The CDR3 region has the DNA TGTGCCAGCTTCTTTTTGGACAGGGAGGAGTATGGCTACACCTTC.

The chain joins TRBV28 to TRBJ2-7; 8 nucleotides align to TRBD2. V lost 5 bases and J lost 1; bases outside the gene matches: 7. This CDR3 comprises 15 residues. Looked up from germline, CDR1 is MDHEN and CDR2 is SYDVKM. The CDR3 DNA reads as TGTGCCAGCAGTCCGGGGGGGCAGGGATCCTACGAGCAGTACTTC. Encoded protein: CASSPGGQGSYEQYF.

DNA for the CDR3: TGCAGCGTTGTTACGGGGAGCTATGGCTACACCTTC. It yields the protein CSVVTGSYGYTF. The rearrangement joins TRBV29-1 to TRBJ1-2, with D hard to call. This CDR3 has 12 residues. V was cut by 4 bases and J by 4 bases, with 10 bases left in between. CDR1 and CDR2 from the germline V gene are SQVTM and ANQGSEA.

This sequence joins TRBV7-2 and TRBJ2-5; TRBD2 is a possible D gene (5 bases). The V end lost 1 base, the J end lost 2 bases, and 23 bases lay between the germline ends. Per germline, CDR1 SGHTA and CDR2 FQGNSA. This CDR3 is 19 amino acids long. CDR3 bases: TGTGCCAGCAGCTTAGTCTACACTATCGTGAGCTCGGGGCAAGAGACCCAGTACTTC. This codes for CASSLVYTIVSSGQETQYF.

The CDR3 protein is CASSVLGTGDEQFF. For the CDR3, the DNA is TGTGCCAGCAGCGTCCTGGGGACAGGTGATGAGCAGTTCTTC. The rearrangement links TRBV9 to TRBJ2-1; 8 nucleotides match TRBD1. This CDR3 has 14 amino acids. Trimming took 2 bases from V and 8 from J; bases not matched to a gene: 6. Germline V CDR1 and CDR2: SGDLS, YYNGEE. Looking up the rest from reference TRBV9 and TRBJ2-1 gives the full variable domain: DSGVTQTPKHLITATGQRVTLRCSPRSGDLSVYWYQQSLDQGLQFLIQYYNGEERAKGNILERFSAQQFPDLHSELNLSSLELGDSALYFCASSVLGTGDEQFFGPGTRLTVL.

This clone was counted between two and nine times. V and J are TRBV14 and TRBJ1-1; no definite D call. CDR3 length equals 14 residues. Trimming left V 1 base short and J 6 bases short, with 12 bases between. Germline CDR1 reads SGHDN; CDR2 reads FVKESK. The DNA for the CDR3 is TGTGCCAGCAGCCAAGTCGGCGGAACTCCTGAAGCTTTCTTT. Its protein is CASSQVGGTPEAFF. The variable domain in full, completed from reference TRBV14 and TRBJ1-1, reads EAGVTQFPSHSVIEKGQTVTLRCDPISGHDNLYWYRRVMGKEIKFLLHFVKESKQDESGMPNNRFLAERTGGTYSTLKVQPAELEDSGVYFCASSQVGGTPEAFFGQGTRLTVV.

V gene TRBV4-1 combines with J gene TRBJ2-7; 10 bases align to TRBD2. CDR1 and CDR2 from the germline V gene are MGHRA and YSYEKL. V lost 1 base, J lost 3 bases, and 12 bases stayed unmatched. This CDR3 has 18 amino acids. CDR3 protein: CASSQVLSGRESHYEQYF. CDR3 in DNA: TGCGCCAGCAGCCAAGTCCTAAGCGGGAGGGAGAGCCACTACGAGCAGTACTTC.

This chain joins TRBV4-3 and TRBJ1-2; TRBD1 agrees at 8 bases. With V trimmed by 2 bases and J by 5 bases, 10 bases remained unmatched. Per the germline V gene, CDR1 is LGHNA and CDR2 is YSLEER. CDR3 size: 16 residues. In DNA form, the CDR3 reads TGCGCCAGCAGCCAATATCCGGGACAGGTGTATTATGGCTACACCTTC. Translation: CASSQYPGQVYYGYTF.

The chain has TRBV7-2 and TRBJ2-5, with D possibly TRBD2 on 5 matching bases. The V end was cut by 1 base, the J end by 2 bases, with 14 bases between. The V gene's germline CDR1 is SGHTA and CDR2 FQGNSA. This CDR3 spans 16 amino acids. The CDR3 here is CASSLVSGKLQETQYF. CDR3 bases: TGTGCCAGCAGCTTAGTTTCGGGGAAACTGCAAGAGACCCAGTACTTC.

This chain links TRBV27 with TRBJ2-7; 11 bases agree with TRBD1. The CDR3 sequence is 16 residues long. V lost 0 bases and J lost 2; bases outside the gene matches: 3. The germline V gene has CDR1 MNHEY and CDR2 SMNVEV (reference sequence). CDR3 nucleotides: TGTGCCAGCAGTTTATCAGGGGGACAGGGGGCCTACGAGCAGTACTTC. Its protein is CASSLSGGQGAYEQYF.

The chain recombines TRBV13 with TRBJ2-4, with 7 bases lining up with TRBD2. From germline, CDR1 is PRHDT and CDR2 FYEKMQ (reference sequence). J gave up 0 bases and V 4 bases, and 18 bases lay outside the gene matches. The CDR3 is 20 amino acids. The CDR3: CASSCSGRALLFLAKNIQYF. DNA of the CDR3: TGTGCCAGCAGCTGTTCAGGGAGGGCCCTGTTATTTTTAGCCAAAAACATTCAGTACTTC.